Below, 4 T cell receptor beta chains from the same sample are listed, as sequenced in a study of T-cell reconstitution after alpha-beta-depleted transplantation in children. During its preparation, the TCRbeta library received unique molecular identifiers. In TCRdb, the PCR reads were re-called with MiXCR into one record per CDR3 protein. The sample shows about 500,000 distinct CDR3 sequences, about an eighth of them seen only once. The starting material was PBMCs, mostly from graft donor cells, obtained 180 days after TCRalphabeta/CD19-depleted stem cell transplant. The receptors come from a female patient under 10 years old who had a stem cell transplant for aplastic anemia, so the T cells may come from the graft donor.

This clonotype was seen more than once but under ten times. V and J are TRBV7-6 and TRBJ2-5; D gene unclear. The CDR3 runs 19 residues. Trimming shortened V by 2 bases and J by 5 bases, and 27 bases separated the two germline ends. Germline V lookup: CDR1 SGHVS, CDR2 FNYEAQ. CDR3 in DNA: TGTGCCAGCAGCTTACAATCTCGGTCTCCAGGCTTGATTTTGGAGACCCAGTACTTC. This codes for CASSLQSRSPGLILETQYF.

The CDR3 DNA reads as TGTGCCAGCAGTTACTCCGGTCCTAACTATGGCTACACCTTC. Residues: CASSYSGPNYGYTF. V is TRBV6-5 and J is TRBJ1-2; D gene unclear. This CDR3 region has 14 residues. Germline CDR1 reads MNHEY; CDR2 reads SVGAGI. The V end was cut by 0 bases, the J end by 0 bases, with 5 bases between.

The chain uses TRBV12-3 or TRBV12-4 and TRBJ2-7, with 9 bases that match TRBD2. The CDR3 has 15 residues. Trimming removed 11 bases from V and 6 bases from J; junction bases left unmatched: 17. CDR3 sequence (DNA): TGTGCCGATACGGGCAGCGGGAGGTCCCCAGGCGAGCAGTACTTC. This encodes CADTGSGRSPGEQYF.

This chain joins TRBV4-1 and TRBJ2-7; 11 bases are shared with TRBD2. The CDR3 is made up of 17 amino acids. The germline V gene encodes CDR1 MGHRA and CDR2 YSYEKL. After removal of 1 base from V and 4 bases from J, the junction contained 9 bases not matched to a gene. The DNA of the CDR3 is TGCGCCAGCAGCCAAGGTTGGCTTAGCGGGAGGGTGTACGAGCAGTACGTC. Translation gives CASSQGWLSGRVYEQYV.